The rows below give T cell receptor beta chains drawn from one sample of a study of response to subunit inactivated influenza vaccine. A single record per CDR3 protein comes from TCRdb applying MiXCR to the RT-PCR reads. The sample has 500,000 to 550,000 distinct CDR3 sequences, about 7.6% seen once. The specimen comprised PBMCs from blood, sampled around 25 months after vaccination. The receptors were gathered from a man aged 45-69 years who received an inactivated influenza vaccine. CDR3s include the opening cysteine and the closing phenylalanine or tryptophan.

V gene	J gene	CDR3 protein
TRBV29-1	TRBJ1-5	CSVAGQDDQPQHF
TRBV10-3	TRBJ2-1	CAISAQNSRNEQFF
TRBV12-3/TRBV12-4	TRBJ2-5	CASSFGQRGETQYF
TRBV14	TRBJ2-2	CASSQGAPVAGELFF
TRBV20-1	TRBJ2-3	CSARGNGQSFTDTQYF
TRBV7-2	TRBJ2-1	CASSSRTSGSVNEQFF
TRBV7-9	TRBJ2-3	CASSPGTSPTDTQYF
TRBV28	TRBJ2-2	CASSPLRNPNTGELFF
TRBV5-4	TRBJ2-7	CASKSGRAYEQYF
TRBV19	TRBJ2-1	CATNGDRSFGNEQFF
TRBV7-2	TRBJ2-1	CASSITVLATYNEQFF
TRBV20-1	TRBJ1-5	CSARDRGQPQHF
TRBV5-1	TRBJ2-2	CASSFGRANSGELFF
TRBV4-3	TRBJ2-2	CASSQLGPVTGELFF
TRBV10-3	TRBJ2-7	CAIRGQESSYEQYF
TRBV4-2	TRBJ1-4	CASSPRDSNNEKLFF
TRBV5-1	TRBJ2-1	CASSFPNVGNEQFF
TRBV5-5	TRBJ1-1	CASSLVRKPDAEAFF
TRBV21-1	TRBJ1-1	CASSKAGKRHLNTEAFF
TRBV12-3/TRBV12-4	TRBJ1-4	CASNKADRGREKLFF
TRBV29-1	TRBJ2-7	CSVVVSGDREQYF
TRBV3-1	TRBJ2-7	CASSRILGSEQYF
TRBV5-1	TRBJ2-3	CASSSSSRPDTQYF
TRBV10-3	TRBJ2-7	CAISAGSLDYEQYF
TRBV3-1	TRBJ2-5	CASSQREGWTQYF
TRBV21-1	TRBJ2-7	CASSKGWVSADEQYF
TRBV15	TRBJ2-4	CATSREAGGLVLAKNIQYF
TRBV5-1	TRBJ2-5	CASSLAPSGGAYQETQYF
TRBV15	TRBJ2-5	CATSRDLETQYF
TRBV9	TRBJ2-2	CASSGTTYTGELFF
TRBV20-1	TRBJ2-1	CSAIDGAWEAASGRSYNEQFF
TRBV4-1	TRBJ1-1	CASRQVRGTEAFF
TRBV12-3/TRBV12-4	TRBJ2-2	CATPTGPNTGELFF
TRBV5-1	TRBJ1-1	CASSLAGGGDTEAFF
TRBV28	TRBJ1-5	CASRTRRRMGDNQPQHF
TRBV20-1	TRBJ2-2	CSARVQGLNTGELFF
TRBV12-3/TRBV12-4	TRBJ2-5	CASSFASGRGETQYF
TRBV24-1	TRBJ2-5	CATSDLAGGRQETQYF
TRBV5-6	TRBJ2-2	CASSLLTVANTGELFF
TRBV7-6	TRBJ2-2	CASSWAGDTGELFF
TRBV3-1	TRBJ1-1	CASSLTGNPEAFF
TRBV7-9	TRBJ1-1	CASSTGQGQEAFF
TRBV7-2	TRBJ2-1	CASSLEGGRKQFF
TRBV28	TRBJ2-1	CASSSSFGLANLYNEQFF
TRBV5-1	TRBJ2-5	CASSLGPETQYF
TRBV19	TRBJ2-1	CASSMGYDLNEQFF
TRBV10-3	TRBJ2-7	CAISVGTSGIIREQYF
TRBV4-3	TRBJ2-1	CASSWGLGPNNEQFF
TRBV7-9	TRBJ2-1	CASSGAGTRAANEQFF
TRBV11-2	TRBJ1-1	CASSSLSGTEAFF
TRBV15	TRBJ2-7	CATSRDNSGSFEQYF
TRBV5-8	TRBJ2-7	CASSLGAGEGDEQYF
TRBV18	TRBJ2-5	CASSPLSAQGTQYF